These 22 T cell receptor beta chains originate from one sample sequenced in a study of vaccination and CD4 T cells after COVID-19. Stated treatment: approximately 10-day PBMC culture with coronavirus spike peptide pools or control peptides (ViraFEST assay). An Oncomine TCR Beta short-read assay was used to sequence the DNA from cultured CD4+ T cells. TCRdb reprocessed the PCR reads with MiXCR, giving one entry per CDR3 protein. The profile covers roughly 20,000 distinct CDR3 sequences, with 47% appearing a single time and 4% taken by the ten largest. These receptors' targets are unknown. The sequences come from CD4+ T cells from blood, cultured in vitro, collected before SARS-CoV-2 vaccination. These TCRs come from a human donor who had recovered from COVID-19.

V usage is TRBV20-1 and J usage is TRBJ1-2; D gene ambiguous. Looked up from germline, CDR1 is DFQATT and CDR2 is SNEGSKA (reference sequence). The CDR3 covers 12 residues. V gave up 0 bases and J gave up 4 bases, with 6 bases separating them. CDR3 in DNA: TGCAGTGCTAGAGATGAGGGCTATGGCTACACCTTC. Encoded protein: CSARDEGYGYTF.

Only a few counts were recorded for this clonotype. This chain uses TRBV7-2 with TRBJ2-1, with a tentative D call TRBD2 (5 bases). Germline CDR1 and CDR2: SGHTA and FQGNSA. V was trimmed by 3 bases and J by 6 bases, leaving 15 bases between them. CDR3 length: 15 residues. CDR3: CASSFSYSRGNEQFF. In DNA, the CDR3 is TGTGCCAGCAGCTTTTCTTACTCCCGGGGCAATGAGCAGTTCTTC. The full variable domain, its missing parts supplied by reference TRBV7-2 and TRBJ2-1, is GAGVSQSPSNKVTEKGKDVELRCDPISGHTALYWYRQSLGQGLEFLIYFQGNSAPDKSGLPSDRFSAERTGGSVSTLTIQRTQQEDSAVYLCASSFSYSRGNEQFFGPGTRLTVL.

The chain recombines TRBV28 with TRBJ2-7; 7 bases agree with TRBD2. The CDR3 is 17 residues long. V was clipped by 4 bases and J by 3 bases; unmatched bases: 15. CDR1 is MDHEN, CDR2 SYDVKM, per germline. In nucleotides, the CDR3 is TGTGCCAGCAGTTCACTTGGGGCGGCAGGGAGGGACTACGAGCAGTACTTC. Translated: CASSSLGAAGRDYEQYF.

The chain employs TRBV6-2 or TRBV6-3 and TRBJ2-5, with D perhaps given as TRBD1 or TRBD2 (7 bases each). Per germline, CDR1 MNHEY and CDR2 SVGEGT. Trimming removed 2 bases from V and 5 bases from J, with 21 bases in between. This CDR3 is 17 amino acids long. The CDR3 bases are TGTGCCAGCAGTTACAATCTCGACAGGGCCGGGAGGGAGACCCAGTACTTC. It yields the protein CASSYNLDRAGRETQYF.

The chain uses TRBV5-4 and TRBJ2-7; D not resolved. Trimming stripped 1 base from V and 6 bases from J, with 5 bases between. CDR1 and CDR2 (germline): SGHNT, YYREEE (reference sequence). The CDR3 has 11 amino acids. CDR3 loop: CASSLSSEQYF. The CDR3 DNA follows: TGTGCCAGCAGCTTGTCCAGCGAGCAGTACTTC.

The chain uses TRBV6-1 and TRBJ1-2, with TRBD1 identical over 7 bases. V shed 6 bases and J 3 bases; nucleotides not matched to a gene: 7. CDR1 is MNHNS and CDR2 is SASEGT in the germline V gene. This CDR3 contains 14 residues. CDR3: CASSQDRLYYGYTF. Here the CDR3 DNA reads TGTGCCAGCAGCCAGGACAGGCTCTACTATGGCTACACCTTC.

The chain recombines TRBV24-1 with TRBJ2-5, with TRBD2 identical over 7 bases. V was pared by 3 bases and J by 4 bases, with 4 bases of the junction left unmatched. The CDR3 is 14 amino acids. Germline CDR1 reads KGHDR; CDR2 reads SFDVKD. The CDR3 DNA follows: TGTGCCACCAGTGATCAGCGGGAACGAGAGACCCAGTACTTC. Translating gives CATSDQRERETQYF.

This clonotype was detected only a few times. The chain has TRBV10-3 and TRBJ2-2; TRBD2 might be the D (6 bases). V was shortened by 2 bases and J by 8 bases, with 15 bases between the two germline ends. There are 15 residues in the CDR3. The germline CDR1 and CDR2 sequences are ENHRY and SYGVKD. The CDR3 is CAISEDTAGRGELFF. In nucleotides, the CDR3 is TGTGCCATCAGTGAGGATACAGCGGGCAGGGGGGAGCTGTTTTTT.

The chain links TRBV18 to TRBJ2-1, with 13 bases lining up with TRBD2. CDR1 KGHSH and CDR2 LQKENI come from the germline V gene. The CDR3 sequence is 19 residues long. Trimming removed 6 bases from V and 2 bases from J; junction bases left unmatched: 13. The DNA for the CDR3 is TGTGCCAGCTCCCCAACCGGGACTAGCGGGACTTTAGCCTACAATGAGCAGTTCTTC. Its translation: CASSPTGTSGTLAYNEQFF. Variable domain in full (rest from reference TRBV18 and TRBJ2-1): NAGVMQNPRHLVRRRGQEARLRCSPMKGHSHVYWYRQLPEEGLKFMVYLQKENIIDESGMPKERFSAEFPKEGPSILRIQQVVRGDSAAYFCASSPTGTSGTLAYNEQFFGPGTRLTVL.

The chain employs TRBV2 and TRBJ1-2; D unresolved. CDR3 length equals 14 residues. Trimming shortened V by 6 bases and J by 0 bases, and 11 bases separated the two germline ends. Germline loops: CDR1 SNHLY, CDR2 FYNNEI. The CDR3 spells CASRWEASNYGYTF. In nucleotides, the CDR3 is TGTGCCAGCAGGTGGGAGGCCTCTAACTATGGCTACACCTTC. The full variable domain, completed using reference TRBV2 and TRBJ1-2, is EPEVTQTPSHQVTQMGQEVILRCVPISNHLYFYWYRQILGQKVEFLVSFYNNEISEKSEIFDDQFSVERPDGSNFTLKIRSTKLEDSAMYFCASRWEASNYGYTFGSGTRLTVV.

J is TRBJ2-7 and V is TRBV19; possible D gene TRBD2, 6 bases. CDR1 and CDR2 (germline): LNHDA, SQIVND (reference sequence). The CDR3 spans 14 residues. V lost 3 bases to trimming and J lost 2 bases, with 11 bases between them. The CDR3 DNA sequence: TGTGCCAGTAGTATCAGCGGGTCTGCCTACGAGCAGTACTTC. It yields the protein CASSISGSAYEQYF.

This chain joins TRBV12-3 or TRBV12-4 and TRBJ2-7; weak D call: TRBD1 (6 bases). V lost 3 bases and J 5 bases, leaving 14 bases between the germline ends. The CDR3 covers 14 residues. CDR3 coding DNA: TGTGCCAGCAGTTTGTCACAGGGTGGAAACGAGCAGTACTTC. This sequence encodes CASSLSQGGNEQYF.

The chain employs TRBV27 and TRBJ2-6; D unclear. V dropped 3 bases and J dropped 0 bases, with 9 bases sitting between them. Germline-derived CDR1 and CDR2 are MNHEY and SMNVEV (reference sequence). CDR3 length equals 16 residues. The CDR3 protein is CASSFYVASGANVLTF. CDR3 DNA: TGTGCCAGCAGTTTTTACGTTGCCTCTGGGGCCAACGTCCTGACTTTC. Variable domain in full (rest from reference TRBV27 and TRBJ2-6): EAQVTQNPRYLITVTGKKLTVTCSQNMNHEYMSWYRQDPGLGLRQIYYSMNVEVTDKGDVPEGYKVSRKEKRNFPLILESPSPNQTSLYFCASSFYVASGANVLTFGAGSRLTVL.

The rearrangement links TRBV28 to TRBJ2-4, with D possibly being TRBD1 (5 bases). The CDR3 spans 14 residues. With 4 bases removed from V and 6 bases from J, the gap between germline ends came to 13 bases. Looked up from germline, CDR1 is MDHEN and CDR2 is SYDVKM. The CDR3 is CASSSGRVGNIQYF. CDR3 in DNA: TGTGCCAGCAGTTCTGGCAGGGTTGGAAACATTCAGTACTTC.

Within the sample, this clonotype is medium-sized (0.01 to 0.1%). The chain joins TRBV7-2 to TRBJ2-1; D uncertain. This CDR3 is 14 amino acids long. Germline values: CDR1 SGHTA, CDR2 FQGNSA. Trimming stripped 1 base from V and 3 bases from J, with 7 bases between. The CDR3 DNA reads as TGTGCCAGCAGCTTAGAGAGTAGCTACAATGAGCAGTTCTTC. Amino acid sequence: CASSLESSYNEQFF.

The genes are TRBV20-1 and TRBJ1-2, with no clear D. There are 16 residues in the CDR3. Germline CDR1 and CDR2: DFQATT and SNEGSKA (reference sequence). V was clipped by 6 bases and J by 1 base, with 21 bases between them. The CDR3 loop reads CSAPASRMFFNYGYTF. The CDR3 nucleotides read TGCAGTGCCCCCGCGTCGCGGATGTTCTTTAACTATGGCTACACCTTC.

DNA for the CDR3: TGTGCCAGCAGTTTAGCATCCGATTCACCCCTCCACTTT. Protein sequence: CASSLASDSPLHF. The rearrangement uses TRBV12-3 or TRBV12-4 and TRBJ1-6; D is uncertain. The CDR3 has 13 amino acids. The V gene lost 0 bases and the J gene lost 8 bases, with 5 bases spanning the gap.

The gene calls are TRBV28 and TRBJ2-5, with 9 bases lining up with TRBD1. The ends lost 6 bases at V and 5 bases at J; junction bases unmatched: 7. This CDR3 region has 14 residues. The germline gives CDR1 MDHEN, CDR2 SYDVKM. The CDR3 protein is CASRNYRGRETQYF. The CDR3 DNA sequence: TGTGCCAGCAGGAACTACAGGGGGCGTGAGACCCAGTACTTC.

Comment on this clonotype: Because the CDR3 is missing its conserved closing phenylalanine or tryptophan, this is likely a read error. The chain recombines TRBV7-2 with TRBJ1-5; D uncertain. The CDR3 consists of 14 residues. Germline CDR1 reads SGHTA; CDR2 reads FQGNSA. V lost 1 base to trimming and J lost 1 base, with 5 bases between them. Here the CDR3 DNA reads TGTGCCAGCAGCTTAGAACACAGCAATCAGCCCCAGCATTCT. Translation: CASSLEHSNQPQHS.

This chain links TRBV28 with TRBJ2-5, with 12 nucleotides matching TRBD2. The CDR3 length is 16 residues. CDR1 and CDR2 (germline): MDHEN, SYDVKM. After removal of 8 bases from V and 4 bases from J, the junction contained 11 bases not matched to a gene. CDR3 residues: CASGTSSGRARETQYF. CDR3 bases: TGTGCCAGCGGTACGTCTAGCGGGAGGGCCCGAGAGACCCAGTACTTC.

The rearrangement links TRBV7-2 to TRBJ1-1; the D gene is possibly TRBD1 (5 bases). Trimming cost V 6 bases and J 5 bases, with 22 bases left between them. Germline V gene lookup returns CDR1 SGHTA and CDR2 FQGNSA. The length of the CDR3 is 16 residues. DNA for the CDR3: TGTGCCAGCAGTCCTAGGGGCAGGGAGGTCGGAACTGAAGCTTTCTTT. Its translation: CASSPRGREVGTEAFF.

The chain has TRBV12-3 or TRBV12-4 and TRBJ1-5; TRBD1 matches 7 bases. The V and J ends lost 1 base and 6 bases, in that order; junction bases with no gene match: 6. CDR3 length equals 15 residues. The CDR3 coding sequence is TGTGCCAGCAGTTTAGACAGGGGAAAAGGTCAGCCCCAGCATTTT. It specifies CASSLDRGKGQPQHF.